This T cell receptor (beta chain) is from a study of spatial heterogeneity in lung cancer. The overall study: The study found that TCR transcript counts in tumor regions correlated strongly with a matched bulk RNA-seq T cell module score.

Study-level findings and limits: For expanded intratumoral alpha and beta TCRs, counts tracked tumor mutation counts.

Time point specified: sample taken at primary tumor resection. Donation came from some 72 patients with untreated early-stage non-small cell lung cancer. Whole RNA from tumor, nontumor lung or frozen PBMC was sequenced unsorted. Germline loops: CDR1 LGHNA, CDR2 YNFKEQ. V dropped 0 bases and J dropped 4 bases, with 6 bases sitting between them. The CDR3 spans 13 residues. This clonotype is deemed medium-sized. Antigen specificity is unknown. All TCR cDNA molecules were individually tagged with a unique molecular identifier. TCRdb itself ran the 5' RACE reads through MiXCR, one entry per CDR3 protein. The sample contains some 5,100 distinct CDR3 sequences, roughly 22% of which appear only once.

The chain carries TRBV4-2 and TRBJ1-2; D remains unclear. This TCR was sampled from a male donor with early-stage non-small cell lung cancer. The sequencing used lung tumor tissue, collected at surgery. CDR3 amino acids: CASSQEQTYGYTF. CDR3 coding DNA: TGTGCCAGCAGCCAAGAACAAACCTATGGCTACACCTTC.